The rows below give T cell receptor beta chains drawn from one sample of a study of cytomegalovirus exposure and HLA in healthy donors. Data came from immunoSEQ multiplex PCR; TCRdb stores just in-frame clones and leaves some out. The sample has fewer than 150,000 clones; 70% to 90% are singletons. The source material was PBMCs. The receptor source for this set is a woman younger than 30 in good health and CMV-seropositive. Both conserved end residues are part of each CDR3. The D gene is left open where the match is weak. The size field is filled for only some rows; it gives once, few, many or a size class.

d_call | clone_size | j_call | v_call | cdr3_nt | cdr3_aa
TRBD2 | NA | TRBJ2-1 | TRBV5-1 | TGCGCCAGCAGTCGCCTAGCGGGGGATTTTTCCAATGAGCAGTTCTTC | CASSRLAGDFSNEQFF
NA | NA | TRBJ1-2 | TRBV28 | TGTGCCAGCAGTTTGCTATCTAACTATGGCTACACCTTC | CASSLLSNYGYTF
TRBD1 | NA | TRBJ1-1 | TRBV15 | TGTGCCACCAGCAGGAACAAGGGGGCCAGCACTGAAGCTTTCTTT | CATSRNKGASTEAFF
NA | NA | TRBJ1-2 | TRBV18 | TGTGCCAGCTCACTAGGACAGAACTATGGCTACACCTTC | CASSLGQNYGYTF
NA | NA | TRBJ1-2 | TRBV7-9 | TGTGCCAGCAGCTTAGCCAGGGACACCTTC | CASSLARDTF
NA | NA | TRBJ1-2 | TRBV7-9 | TGTGCCAGCAGCTTAGTAGGGGCGGCCAACTATGGCTACACCTTC | CASSLVGAANYGYTF
TRBD1 | NA | TRBJ1-2 | TRBV5-1 | TGCGCCAGCAGCGCCGGAGCCGGGACAGGGAGCCCATACACCTTC | CASSAGAGTGSPYTF
TRBD1 | NA | TRBJ1-4 | TRBV10-3 | TGTGCCATCAGCGGAGAGACAGGGAATAATGAAAAACTGTTTTTT | CAISGETGNNEKLFF
TRBD2 | NA | TRBJ2-1 | TRBV6-5 | TGTGCCAGCGCAACTAGCGGGAGTAACGGTGAGCAGTTCTTC | CASATSGSNGEQFF
TRBD2 | NA | TRBJ2-5 | TRBV10-3 | TGTGCCATCAGTGGGAAGCGGGGGGCACAAGAGACCCAGTACTTC | CAISGKRGAQETQYF
NA | NA | TRBJ1-2 | TRBV28 | TGTGCCAGCAGTTCGCAGGGGAATGGCTACACCTTC | CASSSQGNGYTF
NA | NA | TRBJ1-6 | TRBV7-2 | TGTGCCAGCAGCTTAGAGGGTCAGGGGTTAGCACCCCTCCACTTT | CASSLEGQGLAPLHF
NA | few | TRBJ1-2 | TRBV6-5 | TGTGCCAGCAGTTACTCGACCGGGATAACTTATGGCTACACCTTC | CASSYSTGITYGYTF
NA | NA | TRBJ2-3 | TRBV5-6 | TGTGCCAGCAGCTATGGGACTGAAGATACGCAGTATTTT | CASSYGTEDTQYF
TRBD1 | NA | TRBJ1-2 | TRBV6-6 | TGTGCCAGCAGTTACCCGACAGGGGGGATAAACTATGGCTACACCTTC | CASSYPTGGINYGYTF
TRBD1 | NA | TRBJ1-2 | TRBV27 | TGTGCCAGCAGGTCCGGGACAGGGGTGGGTGGCTACACCTTC | CASRSGTGVGGYTF
NA | NA | TRBJ1-3 | TRBV30 | TGTGCCTGGAGCGCAGGTTCCTTCTCTGGAAACACCATATATTTT | CAWSAGSFSGNTIYF
TRBD2 | NA | TRBJ2-1 | TRBV5-1 | TGCGCCAGCAGCTCCAGCCCGGGACTAGCGGGTAAGAGCTCCTACAATGAGCAGTTCTTC | CASSSSPGLAGKSSYNEQFF
TRBD1 | NA | TRBJ1-1 | TRBV5-1 | TGCGCCAGCAGCTATGGACAGGGTGCCGAAGCTTTCTTT | CASSYGQGAEAFF
NA | NA | TRBJ2-7 | TRBV10-3 | TGTGCCATCACCGAACAGGGCGAAATCTCCGGATCGTACTTC | CAITEQGEISGSYF
TRBD2 | few | TRBJ2-3 | TRBV5-4 | TGTGCCAGCAGCTCCCGACTAGCGCCGATCGTCAGCACAGATACGCAGTATTTT | CASSSRLAPIVSTDTQYF
TRBD2 | NA | TRBJ2-3 | TRBV5-1 | TGCGCCAGCAGCCTGGGACTATCTAGCACAGATACGCAGTATTTT | CASSLGLSSTDTQYF
TRBD1 | NA | TRBJ1-3 | TRBV7-9 | TGTGCCAGCAGCTCATGGACAGGGCGGGGAAACACCATATATTTT | CASSSWTGRGNTIYF
TRBD1 | NA | TRBJ2-7 | TRBV29-1 | TGCAGCGTTGCACAGGGGCAATACTACGAGCAGTACTTC | CSVAQGQYYEQYF
NA | NA | TRBJ2-5 | TRBV30 | TGTGCCTGGAGTGTATCTCGGGTTACGGAGACCCAGTACTTC | CAWSVSRVTETQYF
NA | few | TRBJ1-2 | TRBV19 | TGTGCCAGTCAGGGGCAGGCGCCCTATGGCTACACCTTC | CASQGQAPYGYTF
NA | NA | TRBJ1-2 | TRBV5-1 | TGCGCCAGCAGCTTGGGCTATTCATATGGCTACACCTTC | CASSLGYSYGYTF
TRBD1 | NA | TRBJ1-5 | TRBV29-1 | TGCAGCGCCCAGGGACAGCCTGATCAGCCCCAGCATTTT | CSAQGQPDQPQHF
TRBD1 | NA | TRBJ1-6 | TRBV6-1 | TGTGCCAGCAGATCGGGACAGGGAGTTTCACCCCTCCACTTT | CASRSGQGVSPLHF
TRBD1 | NA | TRBJ1-6 | TRBV7-2 | TGTGCCAGCAGCTTAGGTCGGGACAGGGGGCGACCACCCCTCCACTTT | CASSLGRDRGRPPLHF
NA | NA | TRBJ1-1 | TRBV19 | TGTGCCAGTAGTATCAGAGGCTACACTGAAGCTTTCTTT | CASSIRGYTEAFF
TRBD2 | NA | TRBJ2-3 | TRBV5-6 | TGTGCCAGCAGCTTGGTGGCTAGCGGGGGTGCGGATACGCAGTATTTT | CASSLVASGGADTQYF
NA | NA | TRBJ2-4 | TRBV5-6 | TGTGCCAGCAGCTTCCGCGGGTTAGCCAAAAACATTCAGTACTTC | CASSFRGLAKNIQYF
NA | NA | TRBJ2-7 | TRBV7-7 | TGTGCTAGCAGCCCGGACTATTCCTACGAGCAGTACTTC | CASSPDYSYEQYF
TRBD2 | NA | TRBJ2-5 | TRBV5-1 | TGCGCCAGCAGCTTGCTGGGACTAGCGGGAGCTACCCAAGAGACCCAGTACTTC | CASSLLGLAGATQETQYF
TRBD1 | NA | TRBJ2-1 | TRBV5-1 | TGCGCCAGCAGCCCACAGGGGGCGTCTGATGAGCAGTTCTTC | CASSPQGASDEQFF
TRBD2 | NA | TRBJ2-5 | TRBV7-9 | TGTGCCAGCAGCTTAGGGCTAGCGGGGGGGAGTCGGAGGGAGACCCAGTACTTC | CASSLGLAGGSRRETQYF
NA | NA | TRBJ2-7 | TRBV28 | TGTGCCAGCAGCCCGACCGTCCTCAGAGGCGAGCAGTACTTC | CASSPTVLRGEQYF
TRBD1 | NA | TRBJ1-4 | TRBV9 | TGTGCCAGCAGCGAAAGGGACAGGGTTGGAGGTTTCTCCACTTATGAAAAACTGTTTTTT | CASSERDRVGGFSTYEKLFF
NA | few | TRBJ2-4 | TRBV10-2 | TGCGCCAGCAGTGTGTCCCAGGGGGGTAACATTCAGTACTTC | CASSVSQGGNIQYF
NA | few | TRBJ1-1 | TRBV2 | TGTGCCAGCAGTGGACAACCTAACACTGAAGCTTTCTTT | CASSGQPNTEAFF
TRBD1 | NA | TRBJ1-2 | TRBV7-8 | TGTGCCAGCAGCTCCGGACAGGGGGCAATCTTC | CASSSGQGAIF
NA | NA | TRBJ1-1 | TRBV5-6 | TGTGCCAGCAGCTTGGGGTTCGGCGCGGGCACTGAAGCTTTCTTT | CASSLGFGAGTEAFF
NA | NA | TRBJ2-5 | TRBV7-9 | TGTGCCAGCAGCTTAGACGGGAGTTTGGACCAGTACTTC | CASSLDGSLDQYF
NA | NA | TRBJ2-5 | TRBV4-1 | TGCGCCAGCAGCCAGCCTCGCAGGGGCGGTGAGACCCAGTACTTC | CASSQPRRGGETQYF
TRBD1 | NA | TRBJ2-5 | TRBV28 | TGTGCCAGCAGTTCGGGACAGGGGTCGGAGACCCAGTACTTC | CASSSGQGSETQYF
TRBD1 | NA | TRBJ2-7 | TRBV4-1 | TGCGCCAGCAGCCGAACCGGGACAGGACACTACGAGCAGTACTTC | CASSRTGTGHYEQYF
TRBD2 | NA | TRBJ2-1 | TRBV6-4 | TGTGCCAGCAGGCTGAACGGGAGGGATTACAATGAGCAGTTCTTC | CASRLNGRDYNEQFF
NA | NA | TRBJ1-5 | TRBV9 | TGTGCCAGCAGCGTAAGCGGGCATAGCAATCAGCCCCAGCATTTT | CASSVSGHSNQPQHF
TRBD2 | NA | TRBJ2-1 | TRBV5-1 | TGCGCCAGCAGCCCAGGACTAGCGGGGAGTAATGAGCAGTTCTTC | CASSPGLAGSNEQFF